This T cell receptor (beta chain) was documented in a study of identical twins. TCRdb reprocessed the 5' RACE reads with MiXCR, giving one entry per CDR3 protein. The sample records over 600,000 distinct CDR3 sequences, 21% being singletons. Trimming cost V 6 bases and J 1 base; bases outside gene matches: 5. This CDR3 has 15 amino acids. Germline V lookup: CDR1 SEHNR, CDR2 FQNEAQ (reference sequence). This clonotype was detected many times. These data were also reused for a study on T cells expressing NK-cell markers.

Sequenced material: PBMCs. The sequence derives from a young woman in good health. V and J are TRBV7-9 and TRBJ2-2; 7 bases map to TRBD1. The CDR3 protein is CASRSGTVNTGELFF. The CDR3 DNA follows: TGTGCCAGCAGATCCGGGACAGTGAACACCGGGGAGCTGTTTTTT.